A single sample gave rise to the 20 T cell receptor beta chains below, sequenced in a study of blood T cell repertoires in COVID-19. Libraries were prepared by immunoSEQ multiplex PCR; TCRdb keeps only in-frame clonotypes and omits some of them. Of 60,000 to 70,000 clones in the sample, 86% were seen once. Source material: peripheral blood. All receptors come from a man between 40 and 49 years old with COVID-19, enrolled during active disease.

J is TRBJ1-5 and V is TRBV7-7, with D unresolved. The CDR3 has 14 residues. V lost 1 base, J lost 4 bases, and 8 bases lay in between. CDR1 SSHAT and CDR2 FNYEAQ come from the germline V gene (reference sequence). CDR3 region: CASSLVTVNQPQHF. The CDR3 nucleotides read TGTGCCAGCAGCTTAGTTACAGTAAATCAGCCCCAGCATTTT.

V usage is TRBV6-5 and J usage is TRBJ2-1, with D tentatively TRBD2 (6 bases). V was pared by 0 bases and J by 5 bases, with 14 bases between. Germline V gene lookup returns CDR1 MNHEY and CDR2 SVGAGI. The CDR3 runs to 16 residues. The CDR3 DNA sequence: TGTGCCAGCAGTTACTCGAGCGGGCGCCTTAACAATGAGCAGTTCTTC. Its translation is CASSYSSGRLNNEQFF.

The chain carries TRBV19 and TRBJ2-2; 9 bases line up with TRBD2. The CDR3 has 18 residues. Germline CDR1 and CDR2: LNHDA and SQIVND (reference sequence). Trimming removed 3 bases from V and 1 base from J; junction bases left unmatched: 9. The CDR3 bases are TGTGCCAGTAGTATCATTGCGGGGGGGCCTGTGAACACCGGGGAGCTGTTTTTT. Residues: CASSIIAGGPVNTGELFF.

This chain joins TRBV2 and TRBJ2-7, with 9 bases lining up with TRBD1. Per germline, CDR1 SNHLY and CDR2 FYNNEI. Germline trimming cut 6 bases from V and 4 bases from J; bases unmatched to any gene: 7. The CDR3 covers 14 residues. This CDR3 reads CASRQGASKYEQYF. CDR3 coding DNA: TGTGCCAGCAGACAGGGGGCATCAAAATACGAGCAGTACTTC. Full variable domain (remainder filled in from reference TRBV2 and TRBJ2-7): EPEVTQTPSHQVTQMGQEVILRCVPISNHLYFYWYRQILGQKVEFLVSFYNNEISEKSEIFDDQFSVERPDGSNFTLKIRSTKLEDSAMYFCASRQGASKYEQYFGPGTRLTVT.

The rearrangement joins TRBV2 to TRBJ2-2; no firm D call. This CDR3 spans 16 amino acids. The ends were cut back, 8 bases at V and 6 bases at J, with 22 bases in the middle. Germline loops: CDR1 SNHLY, CDR2 FYNNEI. The CDR3 DNA is TGTGCCAGCGCACCTCAACCGAATCTGGGCGCCGGGGAGCTGTTTTTT. It translates to CASAPQPNLGAGELFF.

The chain couples TRBV30 to TRBJ2-2, with a possible D match to TRBD1 (5 bases). Trimming took 3 bases from V and 5 from J, leaving 16 bases between them. CDR1 is GTSNPN and CDR2 is SVGIG in the germline V gene (reference sequence). CDR3 length equals 15 residues. The CDR3 region has the DNA TGTGCCTGGAGCCCCGACAAAGGGGTGACCGGGGAGCTGTTTTTT. Translated, it gives CAWSPDKGVTGELFF.

The chain carries TRBV7-8 and TRBJ2-2; 8 bases agree with TRBD1. The V gene's germline CDR1 is SGHVS and CDR2 FQNEAQ. Losses at the gene ends were 1 base for V and 0 bases for J; bases not matched to a gene: 4. This CDR3 has 17 amino acids. This CDR3 reads CASSLDGQGANTGELFF. The CDR3 nucleotides are TGTGCCAGCAGCTTAGACGGACAGGGCGCGAACACCGGGGAGCTGTTTTTT.

This chain connects TRBV5-1 to TRBJ2-1; D gene unclear. Germline lookup yields CDR1 SGHRS and CDR2 YFSETQ. V shed 4 bases and J shed 5 bases, with 10 bases lying between them. This CDR3 spans 13 amino acids. The CDR3 bases are TGCGCCAGCAGCATCGGTAGCAACAATGAGCAGTTCTTC. Its translation: CASSIGSNNEQFF.

This clone was found once. The chain joins TRBV27 to TRBJ2-1; 7 bases are a match to TRBD2. Losses at the gene ends were 3 bases for V and 5 bases for J; bases not matched to a gene: 7. The CDR3 extends over 15 amino acids. Per the germline V gene, CDR1 is MNHEY and CDR2 is SMNVEV (reference sequence). CDR3 protein: CASSLGSGRNNEQFF. The CDR3 DNA sequence: TGTGCCAGCAGTTTGGGTAGCGGGCGAAACAATGAGCAGTTCTTC.

The gene calls are TRBV19 and TRBJ2-1; 8 nucleotides align to TRBD1. Per germline, CDR1 LNHDA and CDR2 SQIVND (reference sequence). This CDR3 has 15 amino acids. The V gene end was trimmed by 6 bases and the J gene end by 1 base; junction bases not matched to a gene: 5. DNA for the CDR3: TGTGCCAGTAGAACCGACAGGGGTTCCTACAATGAGCAGTTCTTC. It yields the protein CASRTDRGSYNEQFF.

This clone was counted once. CDR3 bases: TGTGCCAGCAGCCCTACCAGGACAGGCCCTTTTGGCTACACCTTC. It is translated as CASSPTRTGPFGYTF. The chain has TRBV9 and TRBJ1-2; 7 nucleotides match TRBD1. The V and J ends lost 4 bases and 7 bases, in that order; junction bases with no gene match: 13. Germline loops: CDR1 SGDLS, CDR2 YYNGEE. The CDR3 has 15 amino acids. Complete variable domain (other parts from reference TRBV9 and TRBJ1-2): DSGVTQTPKHLITATGQRVTLRCSPRSGDLSVYWYQQSLDQGLQFLIQYYNGEERAKGNILERFSAQQFPDLHSELNLSSLELGDSALYFCASSPTRTGPFGYTFGSGTRLTVV.

The chain has TRBV7-2 and TRBJ1-3, with 9 bases identical to TRBD1. CDR3 size: 17 residues. V shed 6 bases and J 5 bases; nucleotides not matched to a gene: 14. Germline values: CDR1 SGHTA, CDR2 FQGNSA. CDR3 loop: CASSPFPGQGTRNTIYF. CDR3 in DNA: TGTGCCAGCAGTCCTTTCCCGGGACAGGGTACGAGAAACACCATATATTTT.

This chain links TRBV4-1 with TRBJ2-1; TRBD2 matches 8 bases. CDR3 length: 14 residues. J gave up 1 base and V 7 bases, and 3 bases lay outside the gene matches. Germline V CDR1 and CDR2: MGHRA, YSYEKL. Here the CDR3 DNA reads TGCGCCAGCACAAGCGGGGGATCCTACAATGAGCAGTTCTTC. This codes for CASTSGGSYNEQFF.

V usage is TRBV5-1 and J usage is TRBJ2-7; 10 bases are shared with TRBD1. Trimming removed 4 bases from V and 3 bases from J; junction bases left unmatched: 7. The CDR3 totals 15 residues. Germline CDR1 reads SGHRS; CDR2 reads YFSETQ. CDR3 coding DNA: TGCGCCAGCAGCCCAGCCGGGACAGGGGACTACGAGCAGTACTTC. Its protein is CASSPAGTGDYEQYF.

The V call is TRBV18, the J call TRBJ2-7; 7 positions agree with TRBD2. V lost 4 bases, J lost 6 bases, and 9 bases stayed unmatched. The CDR3 is 14 amino acids. Germline loops: CDR1 KGHSH, CDR2 LQKENI. The CDR3 DNA follows: TGTGCCAGCTCACAGCGGGACTCCTCCCTCGAGCAGTACTTC. Protein: CASSQRDSSLEQYF.

The CDR3 bases are TGTGCGGGGGGGAGGAGTAATGAGCAGTTCTTC. Translated: CAGGRSNEQFF. The J gene is TRBJ2-1, the V gene TRBV30; 7 bases are a match to TRBD2. The CDR3 consists of 11 residues. CDR1 and CDR2 from the germline V gene are GTSNPN and SVGIG (reference sequence).

V gene TRBV4-1 combines with J gene TRBJ2-1, with 8 bases fitting TRBD2. Germline V gene lookup returns CDR1 MGHRA and CDR2 YSYEKL. The trim removed 0 bases at V and 7 bases at J, leaving 8 bases unmatched. The CDR3 sequence is 16 residues long. DNA of the CDR3: TGCGCCAGCAGCCAAGATGCTGGGACTAGTTATAATGAGCAGTTCTTC. As protein: CASSQDAGTSYNEQFF.

V is TRBV5-5 and J is TRBJ1-5; a weak D match, TRBD1 (5 bases). CDR3 length: 15 amino acids. Germline V lookup: CDR1 SGHKS, CDR2 YYEKEE (reference sequence). With 2 bases removed from V and 5 bases from J, the gap between germline ends came to 14 bases. The CDR3 loop reads CASSFGAGDYQPQHF. CDR3 coding DNA: TGTGCCAGCAGCTTCGGGGCGGGAGATTATCAGCCCCAGCATTTT.

The V and J genes are TRBV3-1 (or the pseudogene TRBV3-2) and TRBJ1-1; TRBD1 might be the D (6 bases). The CDR3 contains 17 residues. Germline CDR1 is LGHDT and CDR2 is YNNKEL (reference sequence). The germline V and J ends were trimmed by 4 bases and 0 bases, with 18 bases remaining between them. The CDR3 protein is CASSRKGQGIMNTEAFF. The CDR3 DNA is TGTGCCAGCAGCCGAAAGGGGCAGGGGATTATGAACACTGAAGCTTTCTTT.

The chain links TRBV6-5 to TRBJ2-7; D possibly corresponds to TRBD2 (7 bases). The CDR3 extends over 15 amino acids. Trimming shortened V by 8 bases and J by 2 bases, and 19 bases separated the two germline ends. The germline V gene encodes CDR1 MNHEY and CDR2 SVGAGI. Here the CDR3 reads CASSLGGQAAYEQYF. The CDR3 DNA sequence: TGTGCCAGCTCCCTCGGGGGGCAGGCCGCCTACGAGCAGTACTTC.